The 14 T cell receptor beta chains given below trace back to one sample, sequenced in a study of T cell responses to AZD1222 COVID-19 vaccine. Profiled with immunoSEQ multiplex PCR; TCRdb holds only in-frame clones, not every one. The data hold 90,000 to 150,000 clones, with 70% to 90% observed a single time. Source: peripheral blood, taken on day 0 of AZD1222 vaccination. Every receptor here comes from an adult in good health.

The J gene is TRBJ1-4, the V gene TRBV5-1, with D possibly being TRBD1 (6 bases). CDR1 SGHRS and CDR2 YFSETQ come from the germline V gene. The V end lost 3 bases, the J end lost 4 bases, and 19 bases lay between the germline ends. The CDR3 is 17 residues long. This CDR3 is CASSSFTGGVNNEKLFF. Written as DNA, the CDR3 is TGCGCCAGCAGCTCCTTTACTGGGGGCGTAAATAATGAAAAACTGTTTTTT.

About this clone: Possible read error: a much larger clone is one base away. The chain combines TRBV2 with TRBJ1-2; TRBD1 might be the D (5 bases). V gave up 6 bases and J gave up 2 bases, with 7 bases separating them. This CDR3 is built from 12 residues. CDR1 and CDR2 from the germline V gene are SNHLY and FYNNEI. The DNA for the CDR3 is TGTGCCAGCAGCCCAGGGAACTATGGCTACACCTTC. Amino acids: CASSPGNYGYTF.

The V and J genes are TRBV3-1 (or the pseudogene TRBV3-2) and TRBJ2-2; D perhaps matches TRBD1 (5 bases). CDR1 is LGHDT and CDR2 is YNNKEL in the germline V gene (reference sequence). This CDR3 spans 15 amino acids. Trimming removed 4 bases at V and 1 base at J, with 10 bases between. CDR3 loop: CASSRQLQNTGELFF. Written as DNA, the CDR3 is TGTGCCAGCAGCCGACAGTTGCAGAACACCGGGGAGCTGTTTTTT.

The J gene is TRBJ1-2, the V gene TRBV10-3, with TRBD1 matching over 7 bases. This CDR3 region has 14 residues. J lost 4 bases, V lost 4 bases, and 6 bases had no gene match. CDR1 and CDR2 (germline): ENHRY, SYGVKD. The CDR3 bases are TGTGCCATCAGTGCCCCGGGACAGTCCTATGGCTACACCTTC. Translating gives CAISAPGQSYGYTF.

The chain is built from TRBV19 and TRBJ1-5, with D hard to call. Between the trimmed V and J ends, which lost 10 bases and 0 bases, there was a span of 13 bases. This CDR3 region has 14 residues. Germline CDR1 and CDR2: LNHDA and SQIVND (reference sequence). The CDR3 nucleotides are TGTGCCACCGAAGACGGGTATAGCAATCAGCCCCAGCATTTT. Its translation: CATEDGYSNQPQHF.

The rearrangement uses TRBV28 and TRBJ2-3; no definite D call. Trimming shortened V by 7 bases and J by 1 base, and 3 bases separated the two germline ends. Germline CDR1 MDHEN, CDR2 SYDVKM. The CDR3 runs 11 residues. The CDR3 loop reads CASKRTDTQYF. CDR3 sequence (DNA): TGTGCCAGCAAACGCACAGATACGCAGTATTTT.

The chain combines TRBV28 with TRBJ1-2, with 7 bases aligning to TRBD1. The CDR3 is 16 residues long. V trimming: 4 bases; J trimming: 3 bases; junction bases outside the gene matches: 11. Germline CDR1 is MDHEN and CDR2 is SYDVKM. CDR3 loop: CASSSQGSGYYYGYTF. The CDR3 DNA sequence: TGTGCCAGCAGTTCACAGGGGAGTGGGTATTACTATGGCTACACCTTC.

The CDR3 region is CASGGLEYTGELFF. CDR3 bases: TGTGCCAGTGGGGGACTAGAATACACCGGGGAGCTGTTTTTT. V is TRBV19 and J is TRBJ2-2; TRBD2 matches at 8 bases. CDR1 and CDR2 from the germline V gene are LNHDA and SQIVND (reference sequence). V shed 8 bases and J 3 bases; nucleotides not matched to a gene: 5. The CDR3 sequence is 14 residues long.

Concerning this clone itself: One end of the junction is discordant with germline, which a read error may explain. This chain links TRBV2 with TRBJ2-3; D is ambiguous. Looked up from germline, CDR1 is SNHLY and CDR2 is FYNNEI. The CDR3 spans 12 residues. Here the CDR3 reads CATSQYGDTQYF. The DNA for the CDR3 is TGTGCCACCAGTCAGTATGGGGATACGCAGTATTTT. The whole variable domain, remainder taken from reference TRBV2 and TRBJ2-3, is EPEVTQTPSHQVTQMGQEVILRCVPISNHLYFYWYRQILGQKVEFLVSFYNNEISEKSEIFDDQFSVERPDGSNFTLKIRSTKLEDSAMYFCATSQYGDTQYFGPGTRLTVL.

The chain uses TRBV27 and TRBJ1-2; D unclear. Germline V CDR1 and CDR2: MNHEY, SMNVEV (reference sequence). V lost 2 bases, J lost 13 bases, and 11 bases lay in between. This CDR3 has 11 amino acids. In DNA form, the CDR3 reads TGTGCCAGCAGTTTACCGTCCACAGTCACCTTC. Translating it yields CASSLPSTVTF.

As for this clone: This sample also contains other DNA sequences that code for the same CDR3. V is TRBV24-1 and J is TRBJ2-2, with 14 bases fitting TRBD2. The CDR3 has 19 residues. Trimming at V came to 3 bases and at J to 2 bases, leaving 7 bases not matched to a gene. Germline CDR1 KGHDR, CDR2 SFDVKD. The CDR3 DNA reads TGTGCCACCAGTGATCCGCCGGGACTAGCGGGAGTTAACACCGGGGAGCTGTTTTTT. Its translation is CATSDPPGLAGVNTGELFF.

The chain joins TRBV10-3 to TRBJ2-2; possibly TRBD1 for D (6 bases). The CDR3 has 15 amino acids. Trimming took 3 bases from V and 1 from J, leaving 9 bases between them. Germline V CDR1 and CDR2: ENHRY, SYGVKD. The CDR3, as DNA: TGTGCCATCAGTGATCGGACAGTGAACACCGGGGAGCTGTTTTTT. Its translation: CAISDRTVNTGELFF.

Here the CDR3 reads CSVRGPNEQYF. The CDR3 nucleotides are TGCAGCGTTCGAGGACCCAACGAGCAGTACTTC. The rearrangement uses TRBV29-1 and TRBJ2-7; D gene uncertain. The CDR3 consists of 11 residues. Germline lookup yields CDR1 SQVTM and CDR2 ANQGSEA. Trimming stripped 5 bases from V and 5 bases from J, with 10 bases between.

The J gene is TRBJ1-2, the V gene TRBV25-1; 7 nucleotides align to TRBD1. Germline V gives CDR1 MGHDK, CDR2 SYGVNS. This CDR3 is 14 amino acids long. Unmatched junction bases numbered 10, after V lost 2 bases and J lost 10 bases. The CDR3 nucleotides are TGTGCCAGCAGTGAACTCCGGGACAGTGGAGCCTACACCTTC. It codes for CASSELRDSGAYTF.